These 9 T cell receptor beta chains originate from one sample sequenced in a study of multiple sclerosis patients with progressive multifocal leukoencephalopathy. This table comes from immunoSEQ multiplex PCR, and its TCRdb copy is limited to in-frame clones, with some not included. The table shows approximately 35,000 clones, with roughly 87% occurring only once. Regarding time point: time of PML onset. The sequences come from PBMCs, collected from a patient treated with natalizumab. All receptors come from a human donor with progressive multifocal leukoencephalopathy.

V usage is TRBV29-1 and J usage is TRBJ2-3; 12 bases are shared with TRBD2. The junction had 11 bases not matched to a gene; V was cut back by 4 bases and J by 0 bases. CDR1 is SQVTM and CDR2 is ANQGSEA in the germline V gene. The CDR3 has 18 amino acids. CDR3 protein: CSVVRGLAGPISTDTQYF. As DNA, the CDR3 is TGCAGCGTTGTGCGGGGACTAGCGGGTCCCATTAGCACAGATACGCAGTATTTT.

In this sample, this clone is medium-sized. V usage is TRBV7-2 and J usage is TRBJ1-2; 7 bases map to TRBD1. The CDR3 totals 13 residues. Trimming cost V 5 bases and J 6 bases; bases outside gene matches: 6. In germline, CDR1 is SGHTA, CDR2 FQGNSA. The CDR3 here is CASSLSDRDGYTF. The CDR3 nucleotides are TGTGCCAGCAGCCTTTCCGACAGGGATGGCTACACCTTC.

This chain uses TRBV28 with TRBJ1-1; D remains unclear. CDR1 is MDHEN, CDR2 SYDVKM, per germline. The CDR3 extends over 14 amino acids. The V end was cut by 5 bases, the J end by 3 bases, with 13 bases between. CDR3: CASSVRAVDTEAFF. As DNA, the CDR3 is TGTGCCAGCAGTGTTAGGGCGGTTGACACTGAAGCTTTCTTT.

The chain employs TRBV19 and TRBJ1-2; TRBD1 is a possible D gene (5 bases). V dropped 6 bases and J dropped 1 base, with 12 bases sitting between them. The CDR3 is 14 amino acids. Germline V gene lookup returns CDR1 LNHDA and CDR2 SQIVND (reference sequence). CDR3 bases: TGTGCCAGTAGCCTGGGACGGAGTAACTATGGCTACACCTTC. Translating gives CASSLGRSNYGYTF.

CDR3 amino acids: CASSQDGGAELFF. The CDR3 DNA follows: TGCGCCAGCAGCCAAGATGGCGGGGCGGAACTGTTTTTT. This chain uses TRBV4-3 with TRBJ1-4, with D possibly being TRBD1 (5 bases). V shed 0 bases and J shed 12 bases, with 11 bases lying between them. This CDR3 is built from 13 residues. CDR1 is LGHNA and CDR2 is YSLEER in the germline V gene.

The rearrangement uses TRBV19 and TRBJ2-2; D may be TRBD1 or TRBD2 (5 bases each). Between the trimmed V and J ends, which lost 3 bases and 2 bases, there was a span of 7 bases. This CDR3 contains 14 residues. From germline, CDR1 is LNHDA and CDR2 SQIVND (reference sequence). The CDR3 coding sequence is TGTGCCAGTAGTATTAGGGACAACACCGGGGAGCTGTTTTTT. This sequence encodes CASSIRDNTGELFF.

The genes are TRBV4-2 and TRBJ1-3; D is possibly TRBD1 (6 bases). This CDR3 has 13 amino acids. V shed 4 bases and J shed 4 bases, with 8 bases lying between them. CDR1 LGHNA and CDR2 YNFKEQ come from the germline V gene. CDR3 sequence reads: CASSPQGGNTIYF. The CDR3 DNA sequence: TGTGCCAGCAGCCCCCAGGGGGGAAACACCATATATTTT.

V is TRBV12-5 and J is TRBJ2-3; D remains ambiguous. V was clipped by 0 bases and J by 5 bases, with 3 bases between them. The length of the CDR3 is 12 residues. Germline CDR1 reads LGHNT; CDR2 reads FRNRAP. CDR3 loop: CASGLVGDTQYF. CDR3 nucleotides: TGTGCTAGTGGTTTGGTAGGAGATACGCAGTATTTT.

This sequence joins TRBV12-5 and TRBJ2-2; 7 bases are a match to TRBD2. CDR1 is LGHNT, CDR2 FRNRAP, per germline. V lost 7 bases to trimming and J lost 2 bases; unmatched junction nucleotides: 10. The length of the CDR3 is 16 residues. CDR3 sequence (DNA): TGTGCTAGTGCCGGGGGGTTGACATCTAACACCGGGGAGCTGTTTTTT. It codes for CASAGGLTSNTGELFF.